Presented here are 5 T cell receptor beta chains from one specimen sequenced in a study of a mutant IDH1 vaccine in newly diagnosed glioma. This sample's time point: week 5, during vaccination. A single vaccine dose contained 300 ug of mutant IDH1 20-mer peptide, and topical imiquimod was used with it. Libraries were prepared by immunoSEQ multiplex PCR; TCRdb keeps only in-frame clonotypes and omits some of them. This sample has 75,000 to 80,000 clones; 91% occur once, and the top ten carry roughly 0.5%. No cognate antigen is known for these TCRs. Material: PBMCs, obtained from a glioma patient whose treatment included an IDH1 peptide vaccine. These receptors were obtained from a woman aged 45 to 65 with glioma.

This chain uses TRBV28 with TRBJ2-1, with 10 positions matching TRBD2. This CDR3 contains 16 residues. CDR1 and CDR2 from the germline V gene are MDHEN and SYDVKM. With 1 base clipped from V and 8 bases from J, the junction kept 8 bases outside the gene matches. Here the CDR3 DNA reads TGTGCCAGCAGTTTATTCCTAGCGGGAGTGAAGGATGAGCAGTTCTTC. Amino acids: CASSLFLAGVKDEQFF.

This rearrangement joins TRBV11-2 to TRBJ2-7; 9 nucleotides line up with TRBD2. Looked up from germline, CDR1 is SGHAT and CDR2 is FQNNGV. Unmatched junction bases numbered 7, after V lost 3 bases and J lost 7 bases. CDR3 length equals 14 residues. In DNA, the CDR3 is TGTGCCAGCAGCTTGCCTAGCGGGATCGGAGAGCAGTACTTC. Translated: CASSLPSGIGEQYF.

The rearrangement links TRBV30 to TRBJ1-4; 12 bases are a match to TRBD1. Germline lookup yields CDR1 GTSNPN and CDR2 SVGIG (reference sequence). The CDR3 covers 18 residues. With V trimmed by 3 bases and J by 7 bases, 15 bases remained unmatched. The DNA for the CDR3 is TGTGCCTGGAGACCTCCCGCGGGACAGGGGGCCCGTGGTGAAAAACTGTTTTTT. This codes for CAWRPPAGQGARGEKLFF.

V is TRBV5-6 and J is TRBJ1-4; a possible D gene is TRBD1 (5 bases). The germline CDR1 and CDR2 sequences are SGHDT and YYEEEE. The ends were cut back, 4 bases at V and 9 bases at J, with 19 bases in the middle. The CDR3 is 15 residues long. This chain's CDR3 is CASSTVRGVTKKLFF. The CDR3 DNA reads as TGTGCCAGCAGCACCGTGCGAGGGGTTACAAAAAAACTGTTTTTT.

The rearrangement joins TRBV30 to TRBJ2-2; 11 nucleotides line up with TRBD2. The CDR3 runs to 15 residues. The germline CDR1 and CDR2 sequences are GTSNPN and SVGIG (reference sequence). V dropped 5 bases and J dropped 2; count of bases not matched to a gene: 4. CDR3 amino acids: CAWASGRINTGELFF. CDR3 sequence (DNA): TGTGCCTGGGCTAGCGGGAGGATTAACACCGGGGAGCTGTTTTTT.